This is a list of T cell receptor beta chains from one sample in a study of cytomegalovirus exposure and HLA in healthy donors. Generated by immunoSEQ multiplex PCR, the TCRdb table keeps only in-frame clones and is missing some. The sample lists 200,000 or so clones, around four fifths seen once, with roughly 7.5% in the top ten. The specimen sequenced was PBMCs. The receptors stem from a man aged 18 to 29 in good health and CMV-seropositive. Each CDR3 is given without its conserved first and last residue. Fields, in order: CDR3 length, J gene, V gene, D gene, CDR3 protein. A D gene is named only where the DNA matches it firmly.

CDR3 length: 13
J gene: TRBJ1-2
V gene: TRBV5-1
D gene: -
CDR3 protein: ASSLGRLTMTGYT

CDR3 length: 12
J gene: TRBJ2-1
V gene: TRBV9
D gene: TRBD2
CDR3 protein: ASSAGGVDNEQF

CDR3 length: 13
J gene: TRBJ2-2
V gene: TRBV6-1
D gene: -
CDR3 protein: ASNTGTYNTGELF

CDR3 length: 11
J gene: TRBJ2-2
V gene: TRBV18
D gene: -
CDR3 protein: ASSPTGTGELF

CDR3 length: 13
J gene: TRBJ2-5
V gene: TRBV4-3
D gene: TRBD2
CDR3 protein: ASSPSAGKGETQY

CDR3 length: 15
J gene: TRBJ1-3
V gene: TRBV6-1
D gene: -
CDR3 protein: ASSGRHSPVSGNTIY

CDR3 length: 13
J gene: TRBJ2-7
V gene: TRBV13
D gene: TRBD1
CDR3 protein: ASSFGTGDFGEQY

CDR3 length: 13
J gene: TRBJ1-5
V gene: TRBV30
D gene: TRBD1
CDR3 protein: AWSVRGTGNQPQH

CDR3 length: 16
J gene: TRBJ2-2
V gene: TRBV5-1
D gene: -
CDR3 protein: ASSRLPPSQPNTGELF

CDR3 length: 15
J gene: TRBJ2-1
V gene: TRBV9
D gene: TRBD2
CDR3 protein: ASSVGGREGQGNEQF